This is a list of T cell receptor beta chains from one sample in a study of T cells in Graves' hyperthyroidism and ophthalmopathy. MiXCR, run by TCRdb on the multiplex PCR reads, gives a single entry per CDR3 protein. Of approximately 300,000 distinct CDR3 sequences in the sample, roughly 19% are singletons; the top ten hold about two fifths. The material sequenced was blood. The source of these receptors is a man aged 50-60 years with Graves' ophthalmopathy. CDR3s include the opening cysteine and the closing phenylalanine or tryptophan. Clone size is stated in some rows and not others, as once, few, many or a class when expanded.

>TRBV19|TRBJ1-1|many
CASSEDGGINTEAFF
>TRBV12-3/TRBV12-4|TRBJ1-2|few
CASSLRLSGYTF
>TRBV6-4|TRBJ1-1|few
CASSDEMNTEAFF
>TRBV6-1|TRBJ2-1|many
CASRNRESSYNEQFF
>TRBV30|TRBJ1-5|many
CAWNQGLTGQPQHF
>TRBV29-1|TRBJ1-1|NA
CSVEGRMNTEAFF
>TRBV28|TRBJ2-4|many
CASSFGRILAKNIQYF
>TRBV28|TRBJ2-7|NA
CASSRDLTGASYEQYF
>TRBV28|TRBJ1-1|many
CASSDRSTEAFF
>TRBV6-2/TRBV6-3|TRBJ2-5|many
CASKGTARETQYF
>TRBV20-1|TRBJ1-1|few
CSAQLWSTEAFF
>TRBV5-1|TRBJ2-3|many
CASSWTGGFADTQYF
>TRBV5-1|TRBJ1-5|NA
CASSQDANSNQPQHF
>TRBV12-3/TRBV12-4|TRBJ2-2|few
CASSPLTGATGELFF